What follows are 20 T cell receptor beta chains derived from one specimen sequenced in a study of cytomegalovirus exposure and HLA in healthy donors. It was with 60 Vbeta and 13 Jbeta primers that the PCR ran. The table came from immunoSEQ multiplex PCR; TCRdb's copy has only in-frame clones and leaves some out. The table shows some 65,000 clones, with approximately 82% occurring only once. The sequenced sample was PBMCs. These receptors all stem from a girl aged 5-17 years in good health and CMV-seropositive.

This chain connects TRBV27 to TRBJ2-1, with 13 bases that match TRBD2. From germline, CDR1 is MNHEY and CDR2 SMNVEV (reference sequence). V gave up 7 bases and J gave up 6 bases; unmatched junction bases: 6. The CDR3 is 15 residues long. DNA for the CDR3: TGTGCCAGCACCTGGACTAGCGGGGGATCCAATGAGCAGTTCTTC. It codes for CASTWTSGGSNEQFF.

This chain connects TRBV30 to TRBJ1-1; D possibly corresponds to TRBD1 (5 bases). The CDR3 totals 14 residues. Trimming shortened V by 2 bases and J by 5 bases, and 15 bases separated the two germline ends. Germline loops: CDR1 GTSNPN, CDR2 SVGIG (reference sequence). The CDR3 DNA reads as TGTGCCTGGAGTAGGGTGGATCGGGGGACTGAAGCTTTCTTT. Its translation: CAWSRVDRGTEAFF.

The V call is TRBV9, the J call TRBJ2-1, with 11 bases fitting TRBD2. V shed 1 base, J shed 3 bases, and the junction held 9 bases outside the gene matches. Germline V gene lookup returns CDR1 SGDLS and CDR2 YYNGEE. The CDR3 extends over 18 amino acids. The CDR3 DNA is TGTGCCAGCAGCGTATCCCCCCCGACTAGCGGGGTCTACAATGAGCAGTTCTTC. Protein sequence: CASSVSPPTSGVYNEQFF.

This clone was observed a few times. The CDR3 is CASSPPRTISYNEQFF. CDR3 nucleotides: TGTGCCAGCAGTCCGCCCCGGACTATCTCCTACAATGAGCAGTTCTTC. The chain recombines TRBV6-6 with TRBJ2-1, with D possibly matching TRBD2 (6 bases). V lost 5 bases, J lost 0 bases, and 14 bases lay in between. The CDR3 consists of 16 residues. Germline CDR1 is MNHNY and CDR2 is SVGAGI (reference sequence).

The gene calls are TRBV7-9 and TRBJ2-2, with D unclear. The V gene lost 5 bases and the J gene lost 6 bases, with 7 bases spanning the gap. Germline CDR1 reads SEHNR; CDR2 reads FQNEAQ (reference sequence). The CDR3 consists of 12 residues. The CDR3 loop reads CASSLYPGELFF. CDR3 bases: TGTGCCAGCAGCCTATATCCCGGGGAGCTGTTTTTT.

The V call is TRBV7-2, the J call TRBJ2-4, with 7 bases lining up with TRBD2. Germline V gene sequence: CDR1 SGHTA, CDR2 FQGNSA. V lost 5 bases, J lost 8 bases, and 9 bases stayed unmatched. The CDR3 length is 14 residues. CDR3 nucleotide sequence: TGTGCCAGCAGCCCCGTGGGGGGGTCGGACATTCAGTACTTC. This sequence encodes CASSPVGGSDIQYF. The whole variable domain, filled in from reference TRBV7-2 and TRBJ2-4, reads GAGVSQSPSNKVTEKGKDVELRCDPISGHTALYWYRQSLGQGLEFLIYFQGNSAPDKSGLPSDRFSAERTGGSVSTLTIQRTQQEDSAVYLCASSPVGGSDIQYFGAGTRLSVL.

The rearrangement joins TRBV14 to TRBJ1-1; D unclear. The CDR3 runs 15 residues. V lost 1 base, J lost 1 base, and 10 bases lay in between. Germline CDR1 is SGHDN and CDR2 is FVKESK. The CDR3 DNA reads TGTGCCAGCAGCCAAGGCTGGGCGTGGAACACTGAAGCTTTCTTT. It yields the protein CASSQGWAWNTEAFF.

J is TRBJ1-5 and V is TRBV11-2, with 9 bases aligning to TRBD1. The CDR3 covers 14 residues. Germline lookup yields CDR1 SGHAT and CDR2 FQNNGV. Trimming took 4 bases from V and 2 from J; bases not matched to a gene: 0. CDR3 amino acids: CASSWTGGNQPQHF. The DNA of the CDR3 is TGTGCCAGCAGCTGGACAGGGGGCAATCAGCCCCAGCATTTT.

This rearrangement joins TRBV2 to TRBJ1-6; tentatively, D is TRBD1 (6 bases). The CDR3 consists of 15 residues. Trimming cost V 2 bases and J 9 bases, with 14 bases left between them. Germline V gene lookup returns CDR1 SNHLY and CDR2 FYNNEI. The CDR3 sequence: CASSEIQGGGSPLHF. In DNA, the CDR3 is TGTGCCAGCAGTGAAATACAGGGAGGGGGTTCACCCCTCCACTTT.

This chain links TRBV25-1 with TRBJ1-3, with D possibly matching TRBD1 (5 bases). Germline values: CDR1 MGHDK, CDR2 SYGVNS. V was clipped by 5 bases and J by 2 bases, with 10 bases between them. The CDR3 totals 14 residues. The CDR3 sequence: CASSPQGTGNTIYF. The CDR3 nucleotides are TGTGCCAGCAGTCCCCAGGGAACTGGAAACACCATATATTTT.

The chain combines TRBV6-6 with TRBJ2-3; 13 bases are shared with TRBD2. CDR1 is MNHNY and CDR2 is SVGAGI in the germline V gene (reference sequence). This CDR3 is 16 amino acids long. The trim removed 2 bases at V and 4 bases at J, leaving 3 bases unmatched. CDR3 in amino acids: CASSYRTSGSPDTQYF. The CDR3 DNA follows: TGTGCCAGCAGTTACCGGACTAGCGGGAGCCCAGATACGCAGTATTTT.

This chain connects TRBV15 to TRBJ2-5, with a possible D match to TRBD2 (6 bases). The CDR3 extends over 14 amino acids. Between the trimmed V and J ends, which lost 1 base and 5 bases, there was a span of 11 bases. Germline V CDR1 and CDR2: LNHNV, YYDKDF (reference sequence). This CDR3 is CATSRGGVRETQYF. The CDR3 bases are TGTGCCACCAGCAGAGGGGGGGTTCGGGAGACCCAGTACTTC.

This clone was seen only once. This CDR3 is CSVGRLAGYNEQFF. In nucleotides, the CDR3 is TGCAGCGTGGGGAGACTAGCGGGGTACAATGAGCAGTTCTTC. V gene TRBV29-1 combines with J gene TRBJ2-1; 11 nucleotides agree with TRBD2. V lost 6 bases and J lost 4; bases outside the gene matches: 5. This CDR3 contains 14 residues. Germline-derived CDR1 and CDR2 are SQVTM and ANQGSEA.

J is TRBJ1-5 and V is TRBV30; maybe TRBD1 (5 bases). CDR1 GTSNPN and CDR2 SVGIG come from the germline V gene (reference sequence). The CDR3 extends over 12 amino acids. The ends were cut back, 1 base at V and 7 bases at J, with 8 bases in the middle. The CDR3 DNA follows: TGTGCCTGGAGTGCGGGGGGACAGCCCCAGCATTTT. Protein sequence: CAWSAGGQPQHF.

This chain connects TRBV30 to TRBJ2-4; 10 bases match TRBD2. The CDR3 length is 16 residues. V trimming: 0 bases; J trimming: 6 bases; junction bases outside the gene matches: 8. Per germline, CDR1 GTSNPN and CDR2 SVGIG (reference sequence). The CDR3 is CAWSVGLAGVSNIQYF. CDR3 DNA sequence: TGTGCCTGGAGTGTAGGCCTAGCGGGAGTCTCAAACATTCAGTACTTC.

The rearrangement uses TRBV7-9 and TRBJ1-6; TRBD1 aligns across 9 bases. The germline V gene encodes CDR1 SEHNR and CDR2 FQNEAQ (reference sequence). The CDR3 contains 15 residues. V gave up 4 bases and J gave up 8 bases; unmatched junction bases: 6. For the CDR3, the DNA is TGTGCCAGCAGCTCGTACAGGGGGCATTATTCACCCCTCCACTTT. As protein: CASSSYRGHYSPLHF.

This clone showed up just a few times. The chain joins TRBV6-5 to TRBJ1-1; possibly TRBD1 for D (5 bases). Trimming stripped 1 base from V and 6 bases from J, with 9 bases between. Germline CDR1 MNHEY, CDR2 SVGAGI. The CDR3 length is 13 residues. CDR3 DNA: TGTGCCAGCAGTTACTGGGGGGTGGCTGAAGCTTTCTTT. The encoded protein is CASSYWGVAEAFF.

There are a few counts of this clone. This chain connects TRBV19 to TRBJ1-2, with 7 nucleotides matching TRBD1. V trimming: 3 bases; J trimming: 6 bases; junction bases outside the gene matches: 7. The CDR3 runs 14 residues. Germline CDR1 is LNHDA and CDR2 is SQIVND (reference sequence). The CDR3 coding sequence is TGTGCCAGTAGTATGGGAGACAGGGACAATGGCTACACCTTC. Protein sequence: CASSMGDRDNGYTF.

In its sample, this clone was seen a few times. The DNA for the CDR3 is TGTGCCAGCAGTTCCCTGTATCAGCCCCAGCATTTT. Its protein is CASSSLYQPQHF. The J gene is TRBJ1-5, the V gene TRBV6-6; no definite D call. This CDR3 has 12 amino acids. Between the trimmed V and J ends, which lost 4 bases and 5 bases, there was a span of 6 bases. The V gene's germline CDR1 is MNHNY and CDR2 SVGAGI (reference sequence).

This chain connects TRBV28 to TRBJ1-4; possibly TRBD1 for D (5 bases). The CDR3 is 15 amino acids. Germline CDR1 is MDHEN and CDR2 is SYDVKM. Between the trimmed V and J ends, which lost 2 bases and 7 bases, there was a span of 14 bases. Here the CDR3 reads CASSLLLGGGEKLFF. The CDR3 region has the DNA TGTGCCAGCAGTTTACTTCTCGGGGGGGGTGAAAAACTGTTTTTT.